The 21 T cell receptor beta chains listed next were all sequenced from one sample in a study of Graves' ophthalmopathy and Graves' hyperthyroidism. Amplification from RNA transcripts yielded the TCR beta CDR3 regions. After a first-round RT-PCR with HTBI primers, a second-round multiplex PCR was run. From the multiplex PCR reads, TCRdb called clonotypes with MiXCR, one entry per CDR3 protein. Among approximately 700,000 distinct CDR3 sequences listed, about two fifths were seen once. Sample: peripheral blood. These receptor sequences come from an adult man with Graves' ophthalmopathy.

This clonotype was counted at least ten times. The J gene is TRBJ1-6, the V gene TRBV29-1, with TRBD1 identical over 7 bases. After removal of 5 bases from V and 5 bases from J, the junction contained 3 bases not matched to a gene. Germline lookup yields CDR1 SQVTM and CDR2 ANQGSEA. The CDR3 runs 13 residues. The CDR3 protein is CSVRQGDNSPLHF. For the CDR3, the DNA is TGCAGCGTTAGACAGGGAGATAATTCACCCCTCCACTTT. Using reference TRBV29-1 and TRBJ1-6 for the parts outside the CDR3, the full variable domain is SAVISQKPSRDICQRGTSLTIQCQVDSQVTMMFWYRQQPGQSLTLIATANQGSEATYESGFVIDKFPISRPNLTFSTLTVSNMSPEDSSIYLCSVRQGDNSPLHFGNGTRLTVT.

Note on this clonotype: This may arise from a read error, as a much more abundant clone is one base away. The chain is built from TRBV12-3 or TRBV12-4 and TRBJ2-7; TRBD2 matches at 7 bases. The CDR3 length is 14 residues. CDR3 bases: TGTCCCAGCACCAAGGGAGGGGAGACCTACGAGCAGTACTTC. Translated: CPSTKGGETYEQYF.

The chain is built from TRBV19 and TRBJ2-5; 15 bases are a match to TRBD2. The germline gives CDR1 LNHDA, CDR2 SQIVND (reference sequence). The trim removed 7 bases at V and 0 bases at J, leaving 3 bases unmatched. The CDR3 sequence is 16 residues long. CDR3 amino acids: CASTRTSGRDQETQYF. The DNA of the CDR3 is TGTGCCAGTACTCGGACTAGCGGGAGGGACCAAGAGACCCAGTACTTC.

This clonotype was picked up many times. The chain combines TRBV12-3 or TRBV12-4 with TRBJ1-4; perhaps TRBD1 as D (5 bases). The CDR3 has 14 residues. V dropped 4 bases and J dropped 8 bases, with 14 bases sitting between them. In DNA form, the CDR3 reads TGTGCCAGCAGTTCGGGACCCATGACAGAAAAACTGTTTTTT. Its protein is CASSSGPMTEKLFF.

Concerning this clonotype itself: Since a much larger clone is just one base distant, this may be a read error. In DNA, the CDR3 is TGTGCCAGCAGTTTCGCCCAGAAGAACACTGAAGCTTTCTTT. Protein: CASSFAQKNTEAFF. The chain recombines TRBV12-3 or TRBV12-4 with TRBJ1-1; D is uncertain. The V end lost 3 bases, the J end lost 1 base, and 9 bases lay between the germline ends. The CDR3 has 14 residues.

The J gene is TRBJ2-5, the V gene TRBV7-9, with D perhaps matching TRBD1 (5 bases). V was pared by 3 bases and J by 5 bases, with 19 bases between. The length of the CDR3 is 16 residues. Germline lookup yields CDR1 SEHNR and CDR2 FQNEAQ (reference sequence). The CDR3 loop reads CASSLQGPNTGETQYF. CDR3 coding DNA: TGTGCCAGCAGCTTGCAGGGCCCAAACACCGGGGAGACCCAGTACTTC. Full variable domain (missing parts from reference TRBV7-9 and TRBJ2-5): DTGVSQNPRHKITKRGQNVTFRCDPISEHNRLYWYRQTLGQGPEFLTYFQNEAQLEKSRLLSDRFSAERPKGSFSTLEIQRTEQGDSAMYLCASSLQGPNTGETQYFGPGTRLLVL.

This rearrangement joins TRBV11-2 to TRBJ2-7; 12 nucleotides align to TRBD2. The CDR3 is 18 amino acids. The germline V gene has CDR1 SGHAT and CDR2 FQNNGV. After removal of 8 bases from V and 1 base from J, the junction contained 15 bases not matched to a gene. DNA of the CDR3: TGTGCCAGCTCACCGAATCAACCCGGACTAGCGGGATCCTACGAGCAGTACTTC. Protein sequence: CASSPNQPGLAGSYEQYF.

The chain recombines TRBV9 with TRBJ2-2; 7 bases are shared with TRBD2. Germline V lookup: CDR1 SGDLS, CDR2 YYNGEE. This CDR3 is 14 amino acids long. The junction had 5 bases not matched to a gene; V was cut back by 5 bases and J by 4 bases. The CDR3 sequence: CASSAGEITGELFF. DNA for the CDR3: TGTGCCAGCAGTGCGGGAGAGATCACCGGGGAGCTGTTTTTT.

The table lists this clonotype with many counts. The chain joins TRBV6-5 to TRBJ1-6; D perhaps matches TRBD1 (6 bases). The CDR3 is 12 amino acids. With 5 bases removed from V and 9 bases from J, the gap between germline ends came to 8 bases. In germline, CDR1 is MNHEY, CDR2 SVGAGI. CDR3 DNA sequence: TGTGCCAGCAGTACAGGGCTTTCACCCCTCCACTTT. Translating it yields CASSTGLSPLHF.

About this clonotype: The junction does not match germline at one end; this may be a read error. V is TRBV19 and J is TRBJ1-2, with D perhaps matching TRBD1 (5 bases). There are 13 residues in the CDR3. Germline V gives CDR1 LNHDA, CDR2 SQIVND (reference sequence). Here the CDR3 reads CASSTQGDYGYAF. CDR3 DNA sequence: TGTGCCAGTAGTACTCAGGGAGACTATGGCTACGCCTTC.

The chain employs TRBV5-1 and TRBJ2-2; no clear D gene. CDR1 and CDR2 from the germline V gene are SGHRS and YFSETQ. Trimming took off 1 base at V and 1 base at J, with 11 bases between the two ends. The CDR3 is 16 amino acids. CDR3 sequence (DNA): TGCGCCAGCAGCTTGTATCCGGGTGGGAACACCGGGGAGCTGTTTTTT. Translating it yields CASSLYPGGNTGELFF.

This clonotype has a count of ten or more. The chain employs TRBV19 and TRBJ2-5; the match to TRBD2 covers 8 bases. This CDR3 is 13 amino acids long. Germline CDR1 reads LNHDA; CDR2 reads SQIVND (reference sequence). With V trimmed by 10 bases and J by 1 base, 5 bases remained unmatched. The CDR3 reads CATSTSAQETQYF. The CDR3 DNA sequence: TGTGCCACCTCGACTAGCGCCCAAGAGACCCAGTACTTC. Variable domain in full (rest from reference TRBV19 and TRBJ2-5): DGGITQSPKYLFRKEGQNVTLSCEQNLNHDAMYWYRQDPGQGLRLIYYSQIVNDFQKGDIAEGYSVSREKKESFPLTVTSAQKNPTAFYLCATSTSAQETQYFGPGTRLLVL.

The chain employs TRBV7-9 and TRBJ1-1, with 9 bases lining up with TRBD1. V was pared by 5 bases and J by 6 bases, with 10 bases of the junction left unmatched. Germline V gene data show CDR1 as SEHNR and CDR2 as FQNEAQ (reference sequence). There are 15 residues in the CDR3. The CDR3 region has the DNA TGTGCCAGCAGCCAAGTAGGACAGGGGCACCCTGAAGCTTTCTTT. It translates to CASSQVGQGHPEAFF.

This clonotype appeared a few times. The chain recombines TRBV19 with TRBJ2-3, with 12 bases identical to TRBD1. CDR1 is LNHDA, CDR2 SQIVND, per germline (reference sequence). The CDR3 runs to 14 residues. Germline trimming cut 9 bases from V and 4 bases from J; bases unmatched to any gene: 5. The CDR3 region is CASTGQGASDTQYF. DNA for the CDR3: TGTGCCAGCACGGGACAGGGGGCATCAGATACGCAGTATTTT. The full variable domain, in which reference TRBV19 and TRBJ2-3 provide the parts outside the CDR3, is DGGITQSPKYLFRKEGQNVTLSCEQNLNHDAMYWYRQDPGQGLRLIYYSQIVNDFQKGDIAEGYSVSREKKESFPLTVTSAQKNPTAFYLCASTGQGASDTQYFGPGTRLTVL.

V is TRBV7-6 and J is TRBJ1-2; 11 bases fit TRBD1. CDR1 is SGHVS and CDR2 is FNYEAQ in the germline V gene. The CDR3 runs to 14 residues. The V and J ends lost 4 bases and 6 bases, in that order; junction bases with no gene match: 4. The CDR3 here is CASSSDRGRNGYTF. CDR3 DNA: TGTGCCAGCAGCTCGGACAGGGGGCGGAATGGCTACACCTTC.

In its sample, this clonotype was seen a few times. This chain connects TRBV4-1 to TRBJ2-7; a possible D gene is TRBD2 (6 bases). Germline CDR1 MGHRA, CDR2 YSYEKL. V shed 0 bases and J shed 3 bases, with 12 bases lying between them. This CDR3 comprises 15 residues. CDR3 coding DNA: TGCGCCAGCAGCCAAGATAACCTCGGGAGCTACGAGCAGTACTTC. Its translation is CASSQDNLGSYEQYF.

The rearrangement joins TRBV19 to TRBJ2-3; possible D gene TRBD2, 6 bases. This CDR3 region has 14 residues. Trimming left V 4 bases short and J 7 bases short, with 15 bases between. Germline V lookup: CDR1 LNHDA, CDR2 SQIVND (reference sequence). CDR3 amino acids: CASSTLGGSNTQYF. DNA for the CDR3: TGTGCCAGTAGTACGTTGGGGGGAAGTAATACGCAGTATTTT.

In its sample, this clonotype was seen many times. The rearrangement links TRBV10-2 to TRBJ1-6; D not resolved. V lost 8 bases to trimming and J lost 5 bases, with 10 bases between them. The CDR3 consists of 13 residues. The germline gives CDR1 WSHSY, CDR2 SAAADI. The DNA of the CDR3 is TGCGCCAGCGGAGAACAGAATAATTCACCCCTCCACTTT. Encoded protein: CASGEQNNSPLHF.

This clonotype was observed many times. J is TRBJ2-7 and V is TRBV29-1; 8 bases map to TRBD2. V lost 6 bases to trimming and J lost 2 bases; unmatched junction nucleotides: 9. This CDR3 has 14 amino acids. Germline V gene sequence: CDR1 SQVTM, CDR2 ANQGSEA. The CDR3 is CSVSLRLATYEQYF. The CDR3 DNA reads TGCAGCGTGTCCCTTCGACTAGCGACCTACGAGCAGTACTTC.

V is TRBV25-1 and J is TRBJ2-7; D might be TRBD2 (5 bases). The CDR3 length is 12 residues. CDR1 MGHDK and CDR2 SYGVNS come from the germline V gene. Trimming left V 8 bases short and J 7 bases short, with 15 bases between. CDR3 residues: CASRGGYNEQYF. The CDR3 coding sequence is TGTGCCAGCCGCGGAGGCTACAATGAGCAGTACTTC.

Notes on this clonotype: A much larger clone sits a single nucleotide away, making a read error possible. The chain is built from TRBV19 and TRBJ2-2; tentatively, D is TRBD1 (6 bases). The CDR3 is 14 residues long. The V gene's germline CDR1 is LNHDA and CDR2 SQIVND (reference sequence). The CDR3 loop reads CASRDSPNTEELFF. In DNA form, the CDR3 reads TGTGCCAGTAGGGACAGTCCGAACACCGAGGAGCTGTTTTTT.